The 28 T cell receptor beta chains below all came from one sample that was sequenced in a study of monozygotic twins with cystic fibrosis. Method: immunoSEQ multiplex PCR; TCRdb's copy keeps in-frame clones and lacks some. The sample contains about 11,000 clones, 85% of which appear only once. Material: blood. The receptors here all came from a man between 18 and 29 years old with cystic fibrosis.

The rearrangement joins TRBV6-6 to TRBJ2-3; 10 bases map to TRBD1. Unmatched junction bases numbered 4, after V lost 5 bases and J lost 2 bases. CDR1 MNHNY and CDR2 SVGAGI come from the germline V gene (reference sequence). The CDR3 spans 15 residues. CDR3 nucleotides: TGTGCCAGCAGTGGCGACAGGGGGCACACAGATACGCAGTATTTT. Protein sequence: CASSGDRGHTDTQYF.

This clone occurred a few times. The chain is built from TRBV7-9 and TRBJ1-2; D is ambiguous. Trimming removed 5 bases at V and 5 bases at J, with 24 bases between. The germline gives CDR1 SEHNR, CDR2 FQNEAQ (reference sequence). The CDR3 totals 17 residues. This CDR3 reads CASSPDPTRRNPYGYTF. In DNA form, the CDR3 reads TGTGCCAGCAGCCCCGACCCGACTCGACGGAACCCATATGGCTACACCTTC.

The chain carries TRBV19 and TRBJ2-7; D remains unclear. V was trimmed by 7 bases and J by 7 bases, leaving 14 bases between them. The CDR3 has 12 residues. CDR1 LNHDA and CDR2 SQIVND come from the germline V gene (reference sequence). The chain's CDR3 is CASMVRSVEQYF. Here the CDR3 DNA reads TGTGCCAGTATGGTCAGGAGTGTGGAGCAGTACTTC.

This clone was seen more than once but under ten times. The chain combines TRBV7-3 with TRBJ2-5; TRBD1 matches at 9 bases. The length of the CDR3 is 15 residues. Losses at the gene ends were 6 bases for V and 4 bases for J; bases not matched to a gene: 9. The germline V gene has CDR1 SGHTA and CDR2 FQGTGA. The CDR3 here is CASSRRQGVGETQYF. The CDR3 DNA sequence: TGTGCCAGCAGTCGCAGACAGGGGGTAGGAGAGACCCAGTACTTC.

This chain joins TRBV27 and TRBJ1-4, with 7 positions matching TRBD1. Trimming at V came to 2 bases and at J to 12 bases, leaving 9 bases not matched to a gene. Germline CDR1 reads MNHEY; CDR2 reads SMNVEV (reference sequence). The CDR3 spans 14 residues. CDR3 amino acids: CASSLARGRGELFF. CDR3 in DNA: TGTGCCAGCAGTTTAGCGAGGGGGCGAGGCGAACTGTTTTTT.

This chain connects TRBV5-6 to TRBJ2-7, with 10 bases that match TRBD1. This CDR3 is built from 14 residues. CDR1 and CDR2 (germline): SGHDT, YYEEEE. J was trimmed by 3 bases and V by 4 bases; bases with no gene match: 4. This CDR3 is CASSDGQGGYEQYF. The CDR3 bases are TGTGCCAGCAGCGATGGACAGGGGGGCTACGAGCAGTACTTC.

This clone appeared a single time. The chain couples TRBV19 to TRBJ1-4; D uncertain. Germline-derived CDR1 and CDR2 are LNHDA and SQIVND (reference sequence). The CDR3 length is 15 residues. Trimming removed 6 bases from V and 10 bases from J, with 21 bases in between. The CDR3 region is CASRDAGLSRGKLFF. Here the CDR3 DNA reads TGTGCCAGTAGGGACGCCGGACTATCCCGGGGAAAACTGTTTTTT.

The chain is built from TRBV6-5 and TRBJ2-3, with D perhaps TRBD2 (6 bases). V was cut by 3 bases and J by 1 base, with 8 bases left in between. CDR1 is MNHEY and CDR2 is SVGAGI in the germline V gene. The CDR3 consists of 14 residues. CDR3 nucleotide sequence: TGTGCCAGCAGTTATCTAGCGCGCACAGATACGCAGTATTTT. This codes for CASSYLARTDTQYF.

The chain recombines TRBV7-2 with TRBJ1-1; tentative D call: TRBD1 (5 bases). CDR1 is SGHTA and CDR2 is FQGNSA in the germline V gene. Trimming left V 4 bases short and J 3 bases short, with 12 bases between. The CDR3 is 14 residues long. The CDR3 region has the DNA TGTGCCAGCAGCTCCAGACAGCGGCACACTGAAGCTTTCTTT. Translating gives CASSSRQRHTEAFF.

This rearrangement joins TRBV29-1 to TRBJ2-3, with unresolved D. Trimming took 4 bases from V and 0 from J, leaving 14 bases between them. CDR1 SQVTM and CDR2 ANQGSEA come from the germline V gene. This CDR3 has 15 amino acids. The CDR3 loop is CSVGPTSSSTDTQYF. The DNA for the CDR3 is TGCAGCGTTGGACCGACAAGCTCTAGCACAGATACGCAGTATTTT.

In its sample, this clone was seen a few times. CDR3 coding DNA: TGTGCCAGCAGCTTGGTCCACAGGGATAATTCACCCCTCCACTTT. Its translation is CASSLVHRDNSPLHF. The V gene is TRBV5-5, the J gene TRBJ1-6; D might be TRBD1 (6 bases). Between the trimmed V and J ends, which lost 0 bases and 5 bases, there was a span of 9 bases. This CDR3 has 15 amino acids. Germline assignment: CDR1 SGHKS and CDR2 YYEKEE (reference sequence).

The chain has TRBV5-6 and TRBJ2-2; no reliable D call. Trimming shortened V by 0 bases and J by 0 bases, and 9 bases separated the two germline ends. Per the germline V gene, CDR1 is SGHDT and CDR2 is YYEEEE. The CDR3 is made up of 16 amino acids. The CDR3, as DNA: TGTGCCAGCAGCTTGGCCGTCTCTCCGAACACCGGGGAGCTGTTTTTT. Its translation is CASSLAVSPNTGELFF.

This clone was detected once. The chain links TRBV28 to TRBJ1-1; TRBD1 might be the D (6 bases). The germline CDR1 and CDR2 sequences are MDHEN and SYDVKM. The CDR3 totals 17 residues. V lost 10 bases to trimming and J lost 3 bases, with 27 bases between them. CDR3 bases: TGTGCCACCAGGACAGTCCCTCAGAGGTGGGGGGACACTGAAGCTTTCTTT. It encodes CATRTVPQRWGDTEAFF.

The gene calls are TRBV11-3 and TRBJ2-1; D not certain. The ends were cut back, 5 bases at V and 4 bases at J, with 9 bases in the middle. The CDR3 contains 13 residues. CDR1 is SGHNT and CDR2 is YENEEA in the germline V gene. The CDR3 region has the DNA TGTGCCAGCAGCATTGGTTCTTACAATGAGCAGTTCTTC. This gives the protein CASSIGSYNEQFF.

The V call is TRBV28, the J call TRBJ2-7; D not resolved. Trimming cost V 3 bases and J 2 bases, with 5 bases left between them. CDR3 length equals 12 residues. Germline V gene data show CDR1 as MDHEN and CDR2 as SYDVKM. The CDR3 DNA is TGTGCCAGCAGTTTTCCGACCTACGAGCAGTACTTC. This translates into CASSFPTYEQYF.

The rearrangement uses TRBV7-9 and TRBJ2-7, with unresolved D. From germline, CDR1 is SEHNR and CDR2 FQNEAQ (reference sequence). This CDR3 has 15 residues. Trimming took off 0 bases at V and 0 bases at J, with 9 bases between the two ends. CDR3 bases: TGTGCCAGCAGCTTAGCGGACGCAAGCTCCTACGAGCAGTACTTC. Amino acids: CASSLADASSYEQYF.

V is TRBV18 and J is TRBJ2-7; possible D gene TRBD2, 6 bases. The V gene's germline CDR1 is KGHSH and CDR2 LQKENI. Trimming shortened V by 3 bases and J by 0 bases, and 9 bases separated the two germline ends. CDR3 size: 14 residues. The CDR3 bases are TGTGCCAGCTCACCCTACGGGAGCTCCTACGAGCAGTACTTC. Its protein is CASSPYGSSYEQYF.

The chain carries TRBV5-5 and TRBJ2-5; D unclear. This CDR3 region has 14 residues. Looked up from germline, CDR1 is SGHKS and CDR2 is YYEKEE (reference sequence). V lost 4 bases, J lost 5 bases, and 15 bases lay in between. CDR3 nucleotides: TGTGCCAGCAGCGCTCCGGGTTCGGACGAGACCCAGTACTTC. It codes for CASSAPGSDETQYF.

This clone was counted a single time. The CDR3 here is CASRRGLAGASGSYEQYF. CDR3 DNA sequence: TGTGCCAGCAGGAGAGGACTAGCGGGAGCATCTGGCTCCTACGAGCAGTACTTC. This rearrangement joins TRBV2 to TRBJ2-7, with TRBD2 identical over 13 bases. J was trimmed by 0 bases and V by 6 bases; bases with no gene match: 11. This CDR3 comprises 18 residues. From germline, CDR1 is SNHLY and CDR2 FYNNEI.

The CDR3 sequence is CASSPGGTRMVEGYTF. The CDR3 DNA follows: TGTGCCAGCTCACCCGGGGGGACGAGAATGGTGGAAGGCTACACCTTC. The chain combines TRBV18 with TRBJ1-2, with D perhaps matching TRBD1 (5 bases). The CDR3 is made up of 16 amino acids. The germline V gene has CDR1 KGHSH and CDR2 LQKENI. Trimming cost V 3 bases and J 8 bases, with 22 bases left between them.

This sequence joins TRBV6-5 and TRBJ2-7; perhaps TRBD1 as D (6 bases). Looked up from germline, CDR1 is MNHEY and CDR2 is SVGAGI. The ends were cut back, 0 bases at V and 0 bases at J, with 9 bases in the middle. There are 15 residues in the CDR3. CDR3: CASSYSLGGSYEQYF. CDR3 nucleotide sequence: TGTGCCAGCAGTTACTCCTTAGGGGGCTCCTACGAGCAGTACTTC.

The V and J genes are TRBV21-1 and TRBJ2-1; the table's D call, TRBD2, was not checked against the DNA. TRBV21-1 is given as a pseudogene. The CDR3 totals 16 residues. The CDR3 loop is CASSKESAWPYNEQFF. The CDR3 nucleotides are TGTGCCAGCAGCAAAGAGAGCGCCTGGCCTTACAATGAGCAGTTCTTC.

The chain carries TRBV12-5 and TRBJ2-7, with 11 bases matching TRBD1. Germline V gene lookup returns CDR1 LGHNT and CDR2 FRNRAP. V lost 0 bases, J lost 3 bases, and 7 bases stayed unmatched. The CDR3 is 17 residues long. As DNA, the CDR3 is TGTGCTAGTGGTTTGGTACGAGGACAGGGGGCCTTCTACGAGCAGTACTTC. It encodes CASGLVRGQGAFYEQYF.

The chain uses TRBV29-1 and TRBJ2-1, with 9 bases that match TRBD1. Germline V gene lookup returns CDR1 SQVTM and CDR2 ANQGSEA. There are 12 residues in the CDR3. Trimming at V came to 6 bases and at J to 6 bases, leaving 3 bases not matched to a gene. The CDR3: CSVGTGSNEQFF. CDR3 in DNA: TGCAGCGTGGGGACAGGGTCCAATGAGCAGTTCTTC.

J is TRBJ2-7 and V is TRBV25-1, with 10 bases identical to TRBD2. The CDR3 loop spans 18 amino acids. Per the germline V gene, CDR1 is MGHDK and CDR2 is SYGVNS. The V gene end was trimmed by 6 bases and the J gene end by 3 bases; junction bases not matched to a gene: 17. CDR3 sequence: CASSATKDPGLAIYEQYF. In nucleotides, the CDR3 is TGTGCCAGCAGCGCTACCAAAGATCCGGGACTAGCGATCTACGAGCAGTACTTC.

The chain links TRBV5-1 to TRBJ2-7; D uncertain. V dropped 4 bases and J dropped 1 base, with 12 bases sitting between them. CDR1 and CDR2 (germline): SGHRS, YFSETQ. The CDR3 has 14 residues. The CDR3 loop reads CASSPSLGSYEQYF. The CDR3 DNA sequence: TGCGCCAGCAGCCCTAGTCTAGGTTCCTACGAGCAGTACTTC.

The chain links TRBV2 to TRBJ2-1, with D tentatively TRBD1 (6 bases). Deletions cut 5 bases from V and 16 bases from J, with 21 bases between. This CDR3 is built from 13 residues. Germline V gene lookup returns CDR1 SNHLY and CDR2 FYNNEI. The CDR3 loop is CASSLQGTTRSFF. The CDR3 nucleotides are TGTGCCAGCAGTCTACAGGGTACAACACGAAGTTTCTTC.

V and J are TRBV29-1 and TRBJ1-1; no reliable D call. Trimming took 4 bases from V and 7 from J, leaving 7 bases between them. Germline CDR1 reads SQVTM; CDR2 reads ANQGSEA. The CDR3 covers 10 residues. The CDR3 DNA sequence: TGCAGCGTTGCCGACCTTGAAGCTTTCTTT. This translates into CSVADLEAFF.